The 5 T cell receptor beta chains in this list originate from one sample, sequenced in a study of beta chain features in type 1 diabetes. Expressed TCRB transcripts got sequenced, as all isolated RNA was reverse transcribed. Here immunoSEQ multiplex PCR was the method, and the copy in TCRdb shows in-frame clones only, minus some. This sample has about 930,000 clones, with under 20% found just once. The sequencing input was naive CD4+ T cells from blood. Receptor source: a woman under 30 in good health.

CDR3 in amino acids: CASSLMGTEAGELFF. CDR3 DNA sequence: TGTGCCAGCAGCTTAATGGGGACAGAGGCCGGGGAGCTGTTTTTT. The chain links TRBV7-8 to TRBJ2-2; 7 positions match TRBD1. The V segment lost 2 bases and the J segment 6 bases; nucleotides outside the gene matches: 6. CDR1 and CDR2 from the germline V gene are SGHVS and FQNEAQ. The CDR3 has 15 amino acids.

V and J are TRBV6-6 and TRBJ1-2; the D is unclear. With 5 bases removed from V and 0 bases from J, the gap between germline ends came to 7 bases. This CDR3 is built from 13 residues. CDR1 and CDR2 (germline): MNHNY, SVGAGI (reference sequence). CDR3 in amino acids: CASSLRTNYGYTF. For the CDR3, the DNA is TGTGCCAGCAGTCTCAGAACTAACTATGGCTACACCTTC.

This chain connects TRBV7-2 to TRBJ2-3, with D perhaps given as TRBD1 or TRBD2 (5 bases each). From germline, CDR1 is SGHTA and CDR2 FQGNSA. The CDR3 covers 16 residues. Trimming took 1 base from V and 9 from J, leaving 20 bases between them. CDR3: CASSLEIGTRGPTQYF. The CDR3 DNA reads as TGTGCCAGCAGCTTAGAGATAGGGACCCGAGGACCGACGCAGTATTTT.

The chain combines TRBV23-1 with TRBJ1-2; D may be TRBD1 (6 bases). TRBV23-1 is annotated as an ORF whose role is uncertain. The CDR3 loop spans 20 amino acids. Trimming cost V 2 bases and J 0 bases, with 25 bases left between them. The CDR3 spells CASSQPRDRINTRANYGYTF. DNA for the CDR3: TGCGCCAGCAGTCAACCACGTGACAGGATAAACACGAGGGCTAACTATGGCTACACCTTC.

This chain connects TRBV6-6 to TRBJ1-2; TRBD1 might be the D (6 bases). V shed 6 bases and J shed 4 bases, with 15 bases lying between them. CDR1 and CDR2 from the germline V gene are MNHNY and SVGAGI (reference sequence). This CDR3 comprises 14 residues. CDR3 DNA sequence: TGTGCCAGCAGAAAGGTTCGGACAGCCTATGGCTACACCTTC. Protein product: CASRKVRTAYGYTF.